This entry lists 24 T cell receptor beta chains sequenced from one sample in a study of shared clonotypes between healthy human individuals. Terminally differentiated effector memory CD45RA+ cells were excluded from the naive CD8 cells, which were CD45RO-negative and positively selected for CCR7. Produced via immunoSEQ multiplex PCR; TCRdb's table is partial and in-frame only. The table lists hundreds of thousands of clones, 95% to 96% of them singletons. The sequencing sample was made of naive CD8+ T cells sorted from blood. Receptors were obtained from a woman in her twenties or thirties in good health.

The chain joins TRBV7-6 to TRBJ2-7; TRBD2 agrees at 8 bases. V dropped 5 bases and J dropped 9; count of bases not matched to a gene: 6. Germline-derived CDR1 and CDR2 are SGHVS and FNYEAQ. This CDR3 has 12 amino acids. DNA of the CDR3: TGTGCCAGCAGCCCAAGCGGGAGCGTGCAGTACTTC. It encodes CASSPSGSVQYF.

V gene TRBV2 combines with J gene TRBJ2-4; 10 bases are shared with TRBD1. V was pared by 7 bases and J by 5 bases, with 2 bases of the junction left unmatched. Germline V lookup: CDR1 SNHLY, CDR2 FYNNEI. The CDR3 is 13 amino acids. Here the CDR3 DNA reads TGTGCCAGCACCGGGACAGGGGAAAACATTCAGTACTTC. It specifies CASTGTGENIQYF.

The DNA for the CDR3 is TGTGCCAGCGGGAGGACTAGCGGGAGTTCAAGGGAGACCCAGTACTTC. This codes for CASGRTSGSSRETQYF. The chain recombines TRBV7-9 with TRBJ2-5; 13 bases line up with TRBD2. This CDR3 region has 16 residues. V shed 8 bases, J shed 5 bases, and the junction held 11 bases outside the gene matches. Per germline, CDR1 SEHNR and CDR2 FQNEAQ (reference sequence). The whole variable domain, remainder taken from reference TRBV7-9 and TRBJ2-5, is DTGVSQNPRHKITKRGQNVTFRCDPISEHNRLYWYRQTLGQGPEFLTYFQNEAQLEKSRLLSDRFSAERPKGSFSTLEIQRTEQGDSAMYLCASGRTSGSSRETQYFGPGTRLLVL.

The chain is built from TRBV15 and TRBJ2-1, with 8 bases identical to TRBD2. Germline V gene lookup returns CDR1 LNHNV and CDR2 YYDKDF (reference sequence). V lost 0 bases and J lost 9; bases outside the gene matches: 10. CDR3 length: 16 amino acids. The CDR3 sequence is CATSRDEERGIGEQFF. CDR3 coding DNA: TGTGCCACCAGCAGAGATGAGGAGCGGGGGATCGGTGAGCAGTTCTTC.

V and J are TRBV21-1 and TRBJ1-1; the tabulated D call, TRBD1, remains unverified against the DNA. TRBV21-1 is tagged as a pseudogene. There are 14 residues in the CDR3. The CDR3 region has the DNA TGTGCCAGTGTGACACCTGACCCATCAACTGAAGCTTTCTTT. It yields the protein CASVTPDPSTEAFF.

V usage is TRBV7-9 and J usage is TRBJ1-5; D is ambiguous. V gave up 5 bases and J gave up 3 bases, with 14 bases separating them. Germline assignment: CDR1 SEHNR and CDR2 FQNEAQ (reference sequence). The CDR3 runs 15 residues. The CDR3 DNA reads as TGTGCCAGCAGCCGCCAGAGTTACACCAATCAGCCCCAGCATTTT. Its protein is CASSRQSYTNQPQHF. Variable domain in full (rest from reference TRBV7-9 and TRBJ1-5): DTGVSQNPRHKITKRGQNVTFRCDPISEHNRLYWYRQTLGQGPEFLTYFQNEAQLEKSRLLSDRFSAERPKGSFSTLEIQRTEQGDSAMYLCASSRQSYTNQPQHFGDGTRLSIL.

A single count supports this clone. The V call is TRBV27, the J call TRBJ1-2; TRBD1 agrees at 12 bases. Per germline, CDR1 MNHEY and CDR2 SMNVEV (reference sequence). The CDR3 totals 18 residues. With V trimmed by 4 bases and J by 4 bases, 13 bases remained unmatched. The DNA of the CDR3 is TGTGCCAGCAGTTGGGGAGTGGGACAGGGGGCGCTCGGCTATGGCTACACCTTC. Protein: CASSWGVGQGALGYGYTF.

The CDR3 sequence: CASTGGRRSNEQFF. The CDR3 coding sequence is TGTGCCAGCACCGGCGGGAGAAGAAGCAATGAGCAGTTCTTC. V gene TRBV28 combines with J gene TRBJ2-1, with TRBD2 matching over 7 bases. Germline assignment: CDR1 MDHEN and CDR2 SYDVKM. Trimming took 7 bases from V and 6 from J; bases not matched to a gene: 9. The CDR3 contains 14 residues.

The chain joins TRBV10-2 to TRBJ2-5; TRBD1 might be the D (6 bases). CDR1 WSHSY and CDR2 SAAADI come from the germline V gene. The CDR3 runs to 14 residues. V dropped 3 bases and J dropped 2 bases, with 10 bases sitting between them. CDR3 residues: CASSEQGQQETQYF. As DNA, the CDR3 is TGCGCCAGCAGTGAACAAGGACAGCAAGAGACCCAGTACTTC.

The V gene is TRBV5-1, the J gene TRBJ2-5, with 11 bases aligning to TRBD2. The CDR3 has 15 residues. Germline assignment: CDR1 SGHRS and CDR2 YFSETQ. The V segment lost 7 bases and the J segment 6 bases; nucleotides outside the gene matches: 11. CDR3: CASETSGILLQTQYF. For the CDR3, the DNA is TGCGCCAGCGAGACTAGCGGGATACTCCTACAGACCCAGTACTTC.

The chain is built from TRBV29-1 and TRBJ1-2; 7 bases fit TRBD1. Trimming took 7 bases from V and 8 from J; bases not matched to a gene: 22. This CDR3 is built from 16 residues. The germline V gene has CDR1 SQVTM and CDR2 ANQGSEA. The CDR3 DNA reads as TGCAGCGATAACGTTCTCAACAGGGGCGATACACGGGGCTACACCTTC. Translated: CSDNVLNRGDTRGYTF.

The DNA for the CDR3 is TGTGCCAGCAGCCCGGGACAGAGCTCCTACGAGCAGTACTTC. Translated, it gives CASSPGQSSYEQYF. The V and J genes are TRBV13 and TRBJ2-7; 7 nucleotides line up with TRBD1. The CDR3 has 14 residues. CDR1 and CDR2 from the germline V gene are PRHDT and FYEKMQ (reference sequence). Trimming cost V 5 bases and J 0 bases; bases outside gene matches: 4. The full variable domain, completed using reference TRBV13 and TRBJ2-7, is AAGVIQSPRHLIKEKRETATLKCYPIPRHDTVYWYQQGPGQDPQFLISFYEKMQSDKGSIPDRFSAQQFSDYHSELNMSSLELGDSALYFCASSPGQSSYEQYFGPGTRLTVT.

The chain uses TRBV30 and TRBJ2-2; tentatively, D is TRBD1 or TRBD2 (5 bases each). V was pared by 5 bases and J by 5 bases, with 12 bases between. The CDR3 runs to 13 residues. CDR1 and CDR2 from the germline V gene are GTSNPN and SVGIG (reference sequence). The CDR3 DNA is TGTGCCTGGGAGGGGACGGGTACCGGGGAGCTGTTTTTT. It specifies CAWEGTGTGELFF.

J is TRBJ2-5 and V is TRBV7-2, with D hard to call. The CDR3 contains 16 residues. The germline V gene encodes CDR1 SGHTA and CDR2 FQGNSA. V gave up 1 base and J gave up 5 bases, with 17 bases separating them. Written as DNA, the CDR3 is TGTGCCAGCAGCTTAGGGGTTAGCTCCTCAAAGGAGACCCAGTACTTC. Translating it yields CASSLGVSSSKETQYF.

V gene TRBV28 combines with J gene TRBJ2-7; 8 nucleotides agree with TRBD1. This CDR3 has 14 amino acids. CDR1 MDHEN and CDR2 SYDVKM come from the germline V gene. With V trimmed by 5 bases and J by 5 bases, 8 bases remained unmatched. CDR3 region: CASSDTGGGHEQYF. In nucleotides, the CDR3 is TGTGCCAGCAGTGATACAGGGGGAGGTCACGAGCAGTACTTC.

This clone was seen only once. The chain joins TRBV5-8 to TRBJ2-3; 9 bases are shared with TRBD2. CDR1 and CDR2 (germline): SGHTS, YDEGEE. The CDR3 runs 15 residues. V lost 1 base and J lost 0; bases outside the gene matches: 0. The CDR3 reads CASSLTSGSTDTQYF. CDR3 nucleotide sequence: TGTGCCAGCAGCTTGACTAGCGGGAGCACAGATACGCAGTATTTT.

For the CDR3, the DNA is TGTGCCATCAGCCCCGCCCCCGGGACCCAGAGGGTCACTGAAGCTTTCTTT. It specifies CAISPAPGTQRVTEAFF. This chain uses TRBV10-3 with TRBJ1-1; perhaps TRBD1 as D (5 bases). This CDR3 contains 17 residues. Germline values: CDR1 ENHRY, CDR2 SYGVKD. Trimming stripped 6 bases from V and 4 bases from J, with 24 bases between.

The gene calls are TRBV28 and TRBJ2-3; 8 bases line up with TRBD1. The germline CDR1 and CDR2 sequences are MDHEN and SYDVKM. The CDR3 totals 14 residues. V shed 8 bases and J 4 bases; nucleotides not matched to a gene: 8. This CDR3 is CASHPGDRSDTQYF. Here the CDR3 DNA reads TGTGCCAGCCACCCAGGGGACAGGTCAGATACGCAGTATTTT.

The chain joins TRBV6-5 to TRBJ2-7; D is possibly TRBD2 (6 bases). V was shortened by 4 bases and J by 6 bases, with 16 bases between the two germline ends. This CDR3 contains 14 residues. CDR1 is MNHEY, CDR2 SVGAGI, per germline. CDR3 protein: CASSLPGLSSEQYF. DNA of the CDR3: TGTGCCAGCAGTTTACCGGGACTCTCATCCGAGCAGTACTTC.

The chain carries TRBV7-9 and TRBJ2-5, with D perhaps matching TRBD1 (5 bases). This CDR3 contains 15 residues. Germline CDR1 is SEHNR and CDR2 is FQNEAQ (reference sequence). Trimming took 5 bases from V and 3 from J, leaving 16 bases between them. CDR3: CASSGWGKGEETQYF. The DNA of the CDR3 is TGTGCCAGCAGCGGGTGGGGTAAAGGGGAAGAGACCCAGTACTTC.

This clone was counted once. V usage is TRBV5-6 and J usage is TRBJ2-3; TRBD1 matches 9 bases. In germline, CDR1 is SGHDT, CDR2 YYEEEE. Trimming took 4 bases from V and 5 from J; bases not matched to a gene: 14. The CDR3 is 17 residues long. This chain's CDR3 is CASSALGTGIALDTQYF. For the CDR3, the DNA is TGTGCCAGCAGCGCACTCGGGACAGGGATAGCGTTAGATACGCAGTATTTT.

Regarding this clone: Other DNA sequences in the same sample also yield this CDR3. The chain links TRBV4-1 to TRBJ2-1; weak D call: TRBD2 (5 bases). The V gene's germline CDR1 is MGHRA and CDR2 YSYEKL. The germline V and J ends were trimmed by 0 bases and 2 bases, with 8 bases remaining between them. This CDR3 is 15 amino acids long. The CDR3 DNA reads TGCGCCAGCAGCCAAGACTCGGGGACCTACAATGAGCAGTTCTTC. It codes for CASSQDSGTYNEQFF.

The V call is TRBV9, the J call TRBJ2-1; tentative D call: TRBD2 (5 bases). Germline V gene sequence: CDR1 SGDLS, CDR2 YYNGEE. The V gene lost 0 bases and the J gene lost 7 bases, with 11 bases spanning the gap. The CDR3 sequence is 14 residues long. In DNA form, the CDR3 reads TGTGCCAGCAGCGTAGACCTAGCCTTAAATGAGCAGTTCTTC. It yields the protein CASSVDLALNEQFF.

This chain uses TRBV5-4 with TRBJ2-7; TRBD1 is a possible D gene (5 bases). V shed 4 bases and J shed 12 bases, with 20 bases lying between them. CDR3 length: 13 residues. Germline lookup yields CDR1 SGHNT and CDR2 YYREEE (reference sequence). The CDR3 bases are TGTGCCAGCAGCATGACAGATAGCTCCTATCGGTACTTC. This translates into CASSMTDSSYRYF.